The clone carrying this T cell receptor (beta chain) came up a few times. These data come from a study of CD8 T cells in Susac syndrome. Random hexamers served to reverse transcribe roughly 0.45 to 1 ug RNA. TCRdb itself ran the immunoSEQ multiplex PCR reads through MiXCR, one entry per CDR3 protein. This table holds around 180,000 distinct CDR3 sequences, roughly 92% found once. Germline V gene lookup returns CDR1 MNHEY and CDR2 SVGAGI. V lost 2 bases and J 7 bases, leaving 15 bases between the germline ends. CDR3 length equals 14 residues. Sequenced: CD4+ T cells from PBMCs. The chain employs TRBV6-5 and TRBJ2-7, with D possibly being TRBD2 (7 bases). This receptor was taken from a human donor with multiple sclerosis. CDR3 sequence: CASSYGGAPHEQYF. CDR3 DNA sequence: TGTGCCAGCAGTTACGGGGGGGCCCCTCATGAGCAGTACTTC.